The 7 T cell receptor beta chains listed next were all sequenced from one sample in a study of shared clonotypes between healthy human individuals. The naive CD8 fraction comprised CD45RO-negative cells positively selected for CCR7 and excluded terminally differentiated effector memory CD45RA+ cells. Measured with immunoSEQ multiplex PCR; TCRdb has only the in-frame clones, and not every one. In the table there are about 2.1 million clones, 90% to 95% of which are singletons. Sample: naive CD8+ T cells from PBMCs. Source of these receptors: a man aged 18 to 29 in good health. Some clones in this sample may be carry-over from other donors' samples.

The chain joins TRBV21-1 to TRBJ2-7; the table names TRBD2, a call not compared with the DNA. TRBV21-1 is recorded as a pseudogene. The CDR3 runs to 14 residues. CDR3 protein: CASMGWAGEFEQYF. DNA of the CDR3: TGTGCCAGCATGGGATGGGCTGGGGAGTTCGAGCAGTACTTC.

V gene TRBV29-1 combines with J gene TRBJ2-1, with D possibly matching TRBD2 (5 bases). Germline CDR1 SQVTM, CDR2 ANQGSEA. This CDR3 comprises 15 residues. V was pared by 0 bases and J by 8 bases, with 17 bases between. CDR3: CSVEDLERPGDEQFF. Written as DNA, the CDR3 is TGCAGCGTTGAAGATCTTGAGAGGCCCGGGGATGAGCAGTTCTTC.

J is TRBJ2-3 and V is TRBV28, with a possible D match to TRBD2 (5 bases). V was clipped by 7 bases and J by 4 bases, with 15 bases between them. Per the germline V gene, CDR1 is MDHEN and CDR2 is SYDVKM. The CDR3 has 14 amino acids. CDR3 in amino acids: CASISGSIPDTQYF. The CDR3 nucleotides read TGTGCCAGCATATCGGGGTCGATTCCAGATACGCAGTATTTT.

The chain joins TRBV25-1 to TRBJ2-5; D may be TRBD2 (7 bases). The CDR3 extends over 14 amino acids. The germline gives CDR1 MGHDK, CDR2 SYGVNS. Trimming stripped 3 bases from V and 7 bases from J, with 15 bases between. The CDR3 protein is CASSDGGPLGTQYF. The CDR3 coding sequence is TGTGCCAGCAGTGACGGGGGGCCTCTAGGGACCCAGTACTTC.

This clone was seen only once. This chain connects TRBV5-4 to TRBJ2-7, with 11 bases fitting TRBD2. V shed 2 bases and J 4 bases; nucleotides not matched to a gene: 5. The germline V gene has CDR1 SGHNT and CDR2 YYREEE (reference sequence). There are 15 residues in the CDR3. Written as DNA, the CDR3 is TGTGCCAGCAGCTTACGACTAGCGGGACTTTACGAGCAGTACTTC. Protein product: CASSLRLAGLYEQYF.

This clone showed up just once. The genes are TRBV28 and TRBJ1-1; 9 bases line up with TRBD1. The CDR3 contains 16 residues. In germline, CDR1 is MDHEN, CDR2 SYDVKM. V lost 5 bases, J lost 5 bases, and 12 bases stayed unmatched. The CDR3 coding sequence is TGTGCCAGCAGTCCAATTTGGGGGGGACAGGGAACTGAAGCTTTCTTT. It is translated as CASSPIWGGQGTEAFF. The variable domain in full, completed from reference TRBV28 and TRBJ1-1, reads DVKVTQSSRYLVKRTGEKVFLECVQDMDHENMFWYRQDPGLGLRLIYFSYDVKMKEKGDIPEGYSVSREKKERFSLILESASTNQTSMYLCASSPIWGGQGTEAFFGQGTRLTVV.

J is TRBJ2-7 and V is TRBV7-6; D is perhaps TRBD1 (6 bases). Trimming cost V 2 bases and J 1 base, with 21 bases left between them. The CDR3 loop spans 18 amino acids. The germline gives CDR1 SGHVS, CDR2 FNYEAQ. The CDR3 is CASSLTLRTGPPSYEQYF. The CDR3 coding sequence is TGTGCCAGCAGCTTAACCCTACGAACAGGGCCCCCGTCCTACGAGCAGTACTTC.